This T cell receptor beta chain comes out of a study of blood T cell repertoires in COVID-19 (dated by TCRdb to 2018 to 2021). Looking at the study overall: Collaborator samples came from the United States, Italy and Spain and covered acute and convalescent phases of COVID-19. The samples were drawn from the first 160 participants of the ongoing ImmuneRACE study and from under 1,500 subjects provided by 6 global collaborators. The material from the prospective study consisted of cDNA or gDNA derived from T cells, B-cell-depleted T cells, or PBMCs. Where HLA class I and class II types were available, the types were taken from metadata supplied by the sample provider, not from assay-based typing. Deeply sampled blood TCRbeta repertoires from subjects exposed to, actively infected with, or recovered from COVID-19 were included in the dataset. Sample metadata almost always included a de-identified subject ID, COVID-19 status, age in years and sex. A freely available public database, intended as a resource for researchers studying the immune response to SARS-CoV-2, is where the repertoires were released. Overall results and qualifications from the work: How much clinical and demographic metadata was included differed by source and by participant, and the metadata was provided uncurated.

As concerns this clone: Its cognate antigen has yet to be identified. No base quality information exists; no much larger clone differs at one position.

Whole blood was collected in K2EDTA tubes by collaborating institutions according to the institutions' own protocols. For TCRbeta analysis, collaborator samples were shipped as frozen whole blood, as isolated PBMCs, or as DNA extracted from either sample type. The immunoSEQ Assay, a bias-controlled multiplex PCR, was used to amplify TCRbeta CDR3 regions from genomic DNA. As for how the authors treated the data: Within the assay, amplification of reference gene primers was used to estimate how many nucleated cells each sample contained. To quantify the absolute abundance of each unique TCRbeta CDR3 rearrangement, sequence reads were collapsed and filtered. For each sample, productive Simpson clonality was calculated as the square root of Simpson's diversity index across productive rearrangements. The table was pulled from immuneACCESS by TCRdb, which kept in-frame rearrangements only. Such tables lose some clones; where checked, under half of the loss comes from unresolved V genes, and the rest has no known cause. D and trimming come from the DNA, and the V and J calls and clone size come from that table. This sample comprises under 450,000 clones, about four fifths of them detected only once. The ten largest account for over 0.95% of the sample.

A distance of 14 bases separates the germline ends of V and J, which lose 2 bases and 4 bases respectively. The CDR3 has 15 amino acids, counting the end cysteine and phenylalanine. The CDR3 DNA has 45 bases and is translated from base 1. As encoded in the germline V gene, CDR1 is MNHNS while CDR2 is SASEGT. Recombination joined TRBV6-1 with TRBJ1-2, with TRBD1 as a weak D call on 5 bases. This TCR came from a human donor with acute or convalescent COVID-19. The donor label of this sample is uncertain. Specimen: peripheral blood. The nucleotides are TGTGCCAGCAGTGAATCGGGCGGGGGAGGCTATGGCTACACCTTC. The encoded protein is CASSESGGGGYGYTF.